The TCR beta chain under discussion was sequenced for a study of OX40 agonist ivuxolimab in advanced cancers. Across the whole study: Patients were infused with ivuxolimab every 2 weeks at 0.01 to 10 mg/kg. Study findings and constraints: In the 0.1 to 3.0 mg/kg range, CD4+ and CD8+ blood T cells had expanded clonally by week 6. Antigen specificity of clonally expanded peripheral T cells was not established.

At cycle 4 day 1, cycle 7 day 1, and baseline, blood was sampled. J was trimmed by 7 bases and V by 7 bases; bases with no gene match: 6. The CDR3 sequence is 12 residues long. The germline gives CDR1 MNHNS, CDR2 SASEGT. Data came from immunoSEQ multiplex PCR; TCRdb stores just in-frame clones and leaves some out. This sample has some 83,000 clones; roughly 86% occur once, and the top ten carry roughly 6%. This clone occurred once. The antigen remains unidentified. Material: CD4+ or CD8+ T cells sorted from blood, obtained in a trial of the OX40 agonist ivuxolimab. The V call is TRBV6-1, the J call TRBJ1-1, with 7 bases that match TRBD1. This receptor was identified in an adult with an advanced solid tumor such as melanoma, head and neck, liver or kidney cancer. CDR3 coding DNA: TGTGCCAGCACGAGATACAGGGGTGAAGCTTTCTTT. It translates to CASTRYRGEAFF.